The subject of this entry is one T cell receptor (beta chain). This specimen belongs to a study of PD-1 blockade in classical Hodgkin lymphoma. Each patient's relapse followed autologous stem cell transplantation, and brentuximab vedotin exposure varied. V lost 6 bases and J lost 5, with 17 bases in between. The CDR3 is 15 amino acids. CDR1 and CDR2 (germline): SEHNR, FQNEAQ (reference sequence). Clones were read by immunoSEQ multiplex PCR, and TCRdb kept only the in-frame ones, dropping some. The data hold approximately 17,000 clones, with 82% observed a single time. The V and J genes are TRBV7-9 and TRBJ2-1; D is uncertain. The clonotype comes from a human donor with classical Hodgkin lymphoma. The input for sequencing was peripheral blood mononuclear cells (PBMCs), taken before the second cycle of nivolumab. The CDR3 coding sequence is TGTGCCAGCAGACATTCTGACCCAACAGACAATGAGCAGTTCTTC. Amino acid sequence: CASRHSDPTDNEQFF. The full variable domain, its missing parts supplied by reference TRBV7-9 and TRBJ2-1, is DTGVSQNPRHKITKRGQNVTFRCDPISEHNRLYWYRQTLGQGPEFLTYFQNEAQLEKSRLLSDRFSAERPKGSFSTLEIQRTEQGDSAMYLCASRHSDPTDNEQFFGPGTRLTVL.